Given below is one T cell receptor beta chain in context. The data were taken from a study of Ad26.COV2.S vaccination and SARS-CoV-2 variants. Background on the study: Intramuscularly, Ad26.COV2.S was given either once or twice, 56 days apart.

The table came from immunoSEQ multiplex PCR; TCRdb's copy has only in-frame clones and leaves some out. This table holds hundreds of thousands of clones, 80% to 90% found once. Treatment noted: 19 received Ad26.COV2.S at low or high dose, single or two shots; about 5 received placebo; per-sample allocation not given. After the first vaccine or placebo injection, samples were drawn on day 63. The germline gives CDR1 MNHEY, CDR2 SVGEGT. V lost 7 bases and J 11 bases, leaving 18 bases between the germline ends. The length of the CDR3 is 13 residues. The sequencing used peripheral blood, collected in a trial of Ad26.COV2.S vaccine versus placebo. V and J are TRBV6-2 or TRBV6-3 and TRBJ1-5, with D possibly matching TRBD1 (5 bases). This clonotype was sampled from a person aged 18 to 65 who received the Ad26.COV2.S COVID-19 vaccine or a placebo. The DNA of the CDR3 is TGTGCCAGCATCCCTTCGGGGGGGGTAGCCCAGCATTTT. As protein: CASIPSGGVAQHF.